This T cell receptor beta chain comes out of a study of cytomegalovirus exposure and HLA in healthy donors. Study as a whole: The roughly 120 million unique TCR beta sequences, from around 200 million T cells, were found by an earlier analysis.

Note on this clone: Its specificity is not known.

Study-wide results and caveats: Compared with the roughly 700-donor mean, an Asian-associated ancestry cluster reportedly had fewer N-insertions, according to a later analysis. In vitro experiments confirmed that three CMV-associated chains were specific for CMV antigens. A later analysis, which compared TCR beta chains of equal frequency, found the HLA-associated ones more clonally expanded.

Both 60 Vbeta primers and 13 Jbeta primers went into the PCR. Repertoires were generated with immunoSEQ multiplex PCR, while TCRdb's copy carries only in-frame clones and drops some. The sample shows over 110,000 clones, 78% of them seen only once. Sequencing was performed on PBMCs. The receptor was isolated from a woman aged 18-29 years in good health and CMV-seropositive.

CDR3: CASSARGAGGFHGYTF. The DNA of the CDR3 is TGTGCCAGCAGTGCCCGGGGGGCAGGGGGCTTTCATGGCTACACCTTC. This chain uses TRBV6-1 with TRBJ1-2, with 8 bases lining up with TRBD1. Looked up from germline, CDR1 is MNHNS and CDR2 is SASEGT. The CDR3 covers 16 residues. V gave up 4 bases and J gave up 6 bases; unmatched junction bases: 13.